This TCR beta chain was retrieved from a study of human T cells and chemical hapten exposure. Germline V gene data show CDR1 as SEHNR and CDR2 as FQNEAQ (reference sequence). The ends were cut back, 3 bases at V and 7 bases at J, with 6 bases in the middle. The CDR3 has 11 amino acids. This clonotype was counted many times. TCRdb independently ran MiXCR on the RACE reads; one entry per CDR3 protein. The sample lists fewer than 85,000 distinct CDR3 sequences; roughly 10% were seen once. Time point denoted: patch test 2, 6 weeks after DPC sensitization. Treatment meaning: therapeutic diphenylcyclopropenone sensitization with weekly scalp DPC.

V gene TRBV7-9 combines with J gene TRBJ1-1; D is undetermined. This clonotype was sampled from a woman aged 25-40 years with alopecia areata. Some clones in this sample may be carry-over from other donors' samples. The sample in question was whole blood, obtained in connection with sensitization to the hapten diphenylcyclopropenone (DPC). CDR3 residues: CASSFTDEAFF. As DNA, the CDR3 is TGTGCCAGCAGCTTTACTGATGAAGCTTTCTTT.